The 31 T cell receptor beta chains below were found in one sample sequenced in a study of vaccination effects on CD4 cells after COVID-19. Assay used: immunoSEQ multiplex PCR; TCRdb lists only in-frame clones, some missing. The sample carries 20,000 to 25,000 clones, around 67% recorded once. Before any sequencing was done, the ViraFEST assay used viral peptide pools to expand antigen-specific CD4+ T cells. On roughly day 10 of culture, CD4+ T cells were separated out. Vaccination of participants consisted of two doses of either the BNT162b2 or mRNA-1273 vaccine. What these receptors recognize is not known. Source: CD4+ T cells from PBMCs cultured with SARS-CoV-2 spike peptides, taken after COVID-19 vaccination. These receptors all stem from a human donor who received a COVID-19 vaccine.

In DNA form, the CDR3 reads TGTGCCAGCAGCTTGTTGGTAGAGCAGTACTTC. This gives the protein CASSLLVEQYF. This chain uses TRBV5-4 with TRBJ2-7; D ambiguous. CDR3 length: 11 residues. The V gene's germline CDR1 is SGHNT and CDR2 YYREEE (reference sequence). Trimming removed 1 base at V and 7 bases at J, with 6 bases between.

The V and J genes are TRBV6-4 and TRBJ2-2; the match to TRBD2 covers 10 bases. With 7 bases clipped from V and 3 bases from J, the junction kept 2 bases outside the gene matches. Germline loops: CDR1 MRHNA, CDR2 SNTAGT. The CDR3 extends over 14 amino acids. The CDR3 nucleotides read TGTGCCAGCAAAACTAGCGGGGACACCGGGGAGCTGTTTTTT. Translated, it gives CASKTSGDTGELFF.

This chain connects TRBV4-1 to TRBJ2-7, with 11 positions matching TRBD2. Trimming cost V 2 bases and J 3 bases; bases outside gene matches: 9. There are 17 residues in the CDR3. CDR1 is MGHRA and CDR2 is YSYEKL in the germline V gene. CDR3 region: CASSQSLAGVGGYEQYF. Written as DNA, the CDR3 is TGCGCCAGCAGCCAATCACTAGCGGGAGTAGGAGGCTACGAGCAGTACTTC.

The chain recombines TRBV7-2 with TRBJ1-5; no firm D call. CDR3 length: 13 residues. V was clipped by 3 bases and J by 4 bases, with 7 bases between them. From germline, CDR1 is SGHTA and CDR2 FQGNSA. In nucleotides, the CDR3 is TGTGCCAGCAGCTTTGGTAGGAATCAGCCCCAGCATTTT. Translating it yields CASSFGRNQPQHF.

The chain couples TRBV11-2 to TRBJ2-1; D might be TRBD1 (6 bases). The CDR3 consists of 14 residues. CDR1 is SGHAT, CDR2 FQNNGV, per germline. The germline V and J ends were trimmed by 5 bases and 4 bases, with 12 bases remaining between them. CDR3 in amino acids: CASSRTGWYNEQFF. In DNA, the CDR3 is TGTGCCAGCAGCCGTACAGGGTGGTACAATGAGCAGTTCTTC.

The chain couples TRBV9 to TRBJ2-2, with a possible D match to TRBD1 (5 bases). Trimming removed 7 bases at V and 4 bases at J, with 17 bases between. Germline lookup yields CDR1 SGDLS and CDR2 YYNGEE. This CDR3 comprises 15 residues. The CDR3 region is CASRLGQGITGELFF. In DNA, the CDR3 is TGTGCCAGCCGTCTAGGGCAGGGAATCACCGGGGAGCTGTTTTTT.

The chain's CDR3 is CASSPGASYTF. The CDR3 DNA sequence: TGTGCCAGCAGTCCGGGGGCCAGCTACACCTTC. V usage is TRBV6-5 and J usage is TRBJ1-2, with TRBD1 as a possible D gene (6 bases). The CDR3 runs 11 residues. Deletions cut 5 bases from V and 9 bases from J, with 10 bases between. Germline CDR1 and CDR2: MNHEY and SVGAGI.

The chain employs TRBV7-2 and TRBJ1-1; 9 positions match TRBD1. Germline-derived CDR1 and CDR2 are SGHTA and FQGNSA. This CDR3 contains 14 residues. V was clipped by 5 bases and J by 3 bases; unmatched bases: 4. CDR3 protein: CASSPGQGYTEAFF. The CDR3 DNA reads as TGTGCCAGCAGCCCAGGACAGGGGTACACTGAAGCTTTCTTT.

The gene calls are TRBV7-9 and TRBJ2-7, with 12 positions matching TRBD2. CDR1 SEHNR and CDR2 FQNEAQ come from the germline V gene (reference sequence). V lost 3 bases to trimming and J lost 6 bases; unmatched junction nucleotides: 6. The CDR3 contains 15 residues. The chain's CDR3 is CASSFRLAGVGEQYF. The CDR3 region has the DNA TGTGCCAGCAGCTTCCGACTAGCGGGGGTGGGCGAGCAGTACTTC.

This clone was picked up a small number of times. The chain is built from TRBV12-3 or TRBV12-4 and TRBJ1-5; no clear D gene. CDR3 length: 13 amino acids. V gave up 3 bases and J gave up 0 bases, with 3 bases separating them. In nucleotides, the CDR3 is TGTGCCAGCAGTTTGGATAGCAATCAGCCCCAGCATTTT. Translating gives CASSLDSNQPQHF.

This clone was counted a few times. V is TRBV5-5 and J is TRBJ1-1, with 10 nucleotides matching TRBD1. The CDR3 covers 15 residues. V shed 2 bases and J 4 bases; nucleotides not matched to a gene: 5. Germline-derived CDR1 and CDR2 are SGHKS and YYEKEE (reference sequence). CDR3 region: CASSLVTGGPTEAFF. The CDR3 coding sequence is TGTGCCAGCAGCTTAGTGACAGGGGGCCCCACTGAAGCTTTCTTT.

The chain joins TRBV18 to TRBJ1-2; no clear D gene. Germline CDR1 reads KGHSH; CDR2 reads LQKENI. V was trimmed by 3 bases and J by 3 bases, leaving 8 bases between them. There are 13 residues in the CDR3. The CDR3 bases are TGTGCCAGCTCACCCGGACCGTACTATGGCTACACCTTC. Its protein is CASSPGPYYGYTF. Together with reference TRBV18 and TRBJ1-2, the CDR3 gives the full variable domain: NAGVMQNPRHLVRRRGQEARLRCSPMKGHSHVYWYRQLPEEGLKFMVYLQKENIIDESGMPKERFSAEFPKEGPSILRIQQVVRGDSAAYFCASSPGPYYGYTFGSGTRLTVV.

The CDR3 nucleotides read TGTGCCAGTTCGACCCCCGGGACTAGTGGATCCGGGGAGCTGTTTTTT. Translated: CASSTPGTSGSGELFF. The J gene is TRBJ2-2, the V gene TRBV19; 8 nucleotides match TRBD2. The CDR3 sequence is 16 residues long. Losses at the gene ends were 8 bases for V and 6 bases for J; bases not matched to a gene: 14. Looked up from germline, CDR1 is LNHDA and CDR2 is SQIVND (reference sequence).

The chain has TRBV14 and TRBJ2-7; D call uncertain. This CDR3 region has 13 residues. V was clipped by 2 bases and J by 6 bases, with 11 bases between them. The V gene's germline CDR1 is SGHDN and CDR2 FVKESK. The CDR3: CASSQPVVGEQYF. As DNA, the CDR3 is TGTGCCAGCAGCCAACCGGTTGTTGGCGAGCAGTACTTC.

The chain's CDR3 is CASSYSRAQGYEQYF. CDR3 nucleotide sequence: TGTGCCAGCAGTTACTCGAGAGCACAGGGATACGAGCAGTACTTC. This chain uses TRBV6-5 with TRBJ2-7, with D tentatively TRBD1 (6 bases). Per germline, CDR1 MNHEY and CDR2 SVGAGI. The CDR3 totals 15 residues. V lost 0 bases, J lost 4 bases, and 13 bases lay in between.

This rearrangement joins TRBV5-6 to TRBJ1-5, with D possibly being TRBD1 (6 bases). Germline V gene sequence: CDR1 SGHDT, CDR2 YYEEEE. The CDR3 extends over 16 amino acids. Between the trimmed V and J ends, which lost 7 bases and 0 bases, there was a span of 17 bases. The CDR3 DNA is TGTGCCAGCGCCAGGGGTGGGATTTTTAGCAATCAGCCCCAGCATTTT. This codes for CASARGGIFSNQPQHF.

This chain links TRBV5-8 with TRBJ2-7; D is undetermined. The CDR3 sequence is 12 residues long. The germline V and J ends were trimmed by 4 bases and 0 bases, with 5 bases remaining between them. From germline, CDR1 is SGHTS and CDR2 YDEGEE. DNA of the CDR3: TGTGCCAGCAGCGTCAGCTCCTACGAGCAGTACTTC. Translating it yields CASSVSSYEQYF.

This clone has only a few counts. This chain connects TRBV4-1 to TRBJ1-5; D is possibly TRBD1 (5 bases). Trimming cost V 0 bases and J 2 bases, with 8 bases left between them. The CDR3 loop spans 15 amino acids. The germline V gene has CDR1 MGHRA and CDR2 YSYEKL. The CDR3 nucleotides are TGCGCCAGCAGCCAAGATGAACAGGGCAATCAGCCCCAGCATTTT. Translated: CASSQDEQGNQPQHF.

The chain combines TRBV2 with TRBJ2-3; D gene uncertain. V lost 5 bases, J lost 2 bases, and 11 bases lay in between. Looked up from germline, CDR1 is SNHLY and CDR2 is FYNNEI. The length of the CDR3 is 14 residues. CDR3 in DNA: TGTGCCAGCAGTTACATTATTTCCACAGATACGCAGTATTTT. As protein: CASSYIISTDTQYF.

This chain connects TRBV6-2 or TRBV6-3 to TRBJ1-2, with no clear D. CDR3 length: 15 residues. CDR1 MNHEY and CDR2 SVGEGT come from the germline V gene. With 3 bases removed from V and 4 bases from J, the gap between germline ends came to 15 bases. The CDR3 here is CASSYNEEPLYGYTF. CDR3 DNA: TGTGCCAGCAGTTATAACGAGGAACCGCTCTATGGCTACACCTTC.

The chain joins TRBV28 to TRBJ1-5; weak D call: TRBD1 (5 bases). V gave up 6 bases and J gave up 6 bases, with 9 bases separating them. The CDR3 is 12 residues long. Germline V CDR1 and CDR2: MDHEN, SYDVKM. The CDR3 is CASSAGSQPQHF. CDR3 nucleotide sequence: TGTGCCAGCAGCGCAGGGAGTCAGCCCCAGCATTTT.

This chain links TRBV6-5 with TRBJ2-1, with TRBD1 matching over 11 bases. Germline CDR1 MNHEY, CDR2 SVGAGI. This CDR3 contains 14 residues. V lost 8 bases, J lost 7 bases, and 7 bases stayed unmatched. CDR3 bases: TGTGCCAGCGGATGGACAGGGGGCAATAATGAGCAGTTCTTC. Amino acid sequence: CASGWTGGNNEQFF.

This clone was seen only a few times. The chain links TRBV5-4 to TRBJ2-2, with D possibly called TRBD1 or TRBD2 (5 bases each). This CDR3 has 17 amino acids. Germline assignment: CDR1 SGHNT and CDR2 YYREEE (reference sequence). Trimming took 4 bases from V and 2 from J, leaving 18 bases between them. The CDR3 region is CASSPPSGGVNTGELFF. The CDR3 region has the DNA TGTGCCAGCAGCCCCCCTTCTGGGGGAGTTAACACCGGGGAGCTGTTTTTT.

This clone was observed once. In nucleotides, the CDR3 is TGTGCCAGCACGAACTTCAGGGGGGGAAGAGAAAAACTGTTTTTT. Amino acids: CASTNFRGGREKLFF. The chain is built from TRBV28 and TRBJ1-4; 7 bases are a match to TRBD1. Losses at the gene ends were 7 bases for V and 8 bases for J; bases not matched to a gene: 13. The CDR3 totals 15 residues. In germline, CDR1 is MDHEN, CDR2 SYDVKM.

The V gene is TRBV19, the J gene TRBJ2-5; D is uncertain. V lost 5 bases, J lost 2 bases, and 9 bases lay in between. CDR3 length: 13 amino acids. Germline V gives CDR1 LNHDA, CDR2 SQIVND (reference sequence). CDR3 residues: CASSRQIQETQYF. The CDR3, as DNA: TGTGCCAGTAGTCGGCAGATACAAGAGACCCAGTACTTC.

This rearrangement joins TRBV19 to TRBJ2-1, with 9 bases fitting TRBD1. The J segment lost 7 bases and the V segment lost 2 bases, leaving 6 bases of the junction unmatched. The V gene's germline CDR1 is LNHDA and CDR2 SQIVND (reference sequence). This CDR3 is 15 amino acids long. CDR3 residues: CASSIFGQGLNEQFF. The DNA of the CDR3 is TGTGCCAGTAGTATATTTGGACAGGGGTTGAATGAGCAGTTCTTC.

The rearrangement joins TRBV4-1 to TRBJ1-1; TRBD1 is a possible D gene (5 bases). The CDR3 extends over 16 amino acids. The V gene's germline CDR1 is MGHRA and CDR2 YSYEKL. V dropped 1 base and J dropped 7 bases, with 19 bases sitting between them. The CDR3 here is CASSQGGKTRGNEAFF. The CDR3 region has the DNA TGCGCCAGCAGCCAAGGTGGTAAGACTAGGGGCAATGAAGCTTTCTTT.

This sequence joins TRBV29-1 and TRBJ2-5; D perhaps matches TRBD1 (6 bases). Germline loops: CDR1 SQVTM, CDR2 ANQGSEA. This CDR3 comprises 13 residues. Trimming took off 7 bases at V and 7 bases at J, with 19 bases between the two ends. DNA of the CDR3: TGCAGCGCCCTGACCCAGGAAGGGGGGACCCAGTACTTC. Its translation is CSALTQEGGTQYF.

The gene calls are TRBV12-5 and TRBJ1-2, with no clear D. CDR1 is LGHNT and CDR2 is FRNRAP in the germline V gene. Trimming removed 5 bases at V and 4 bases at J, with 29 bases between. The CDR3 spans 19 residues. CDR3 amino acids: CASGRSPLMVGSTSYGYTF. The DNA of the CDR3 is TGTGCTAGTGGTCGATCCCCCCTCATGGTGGGTTCGACGTCCTATGGCTACACCTTC. Full variable domain (remainder filled in from reference TRBV12-5 and TRBJ1-2): DARVTQTPRHKVTEMGQEVTMRCQPILGHNTVFWYRQTMMQGLELLAYFRNRAPLDDSGMPKDRFSAEMPDATLATLKIQPSEPRDSAVYFCASGRSPLMVGSTSYGYTFGSGTRLTVV.

The CDR3 DNA sequence: TGTGCCAGCAGCGTAAGGGGAGACAGCTACAATGAGCAGTTCTTC. It specifies CASSVRGDSYNEQFF. The chain carries TRBV9 and TRBJ2-1; D possibly uses TRBD1 or TRBD2 (5 bases each). V was shortened by 1 base and J by 3 bases, with 11 bases between the two germline ends. The CDR3 is made up of 15 amino acids. The germline V gene encodes CDR1 SGDLS and CDR2 YYNGEE.

The table lists this clone with a few counts. This chain uses TRBV7-8 with TRBJ2-5; 8 bases agree with TRBD2. The ends lost 5 bases at V and 5 bases at J; junction bases unmatched: 10. Looked up from germline, CDR1 is SGHVS and CDR2 is FQNEAQ. The CDR3 sequence is 15 residues long. This CDR3 reads CASSRTGGPLETQYF. The CDR3 DNA sequence: TGTGCCAGCAGCCGAACGGGGGGGCCGTTGGAGACCCAGTACTTC.